One sample yielded the 20 T cell receptor beta chains listed below, sequenced in a study of identical twins. TCRdb used MiXCR to reprocess the 5' RACE reads, holding one entry per CDR3 protein. The data contain 650,000 to 800,000 distinct CDR3 sequences, around 8.3% of them singletons. The same data also went into a second study, on yellow fever vaccine responses in identical twins.

The sequencing sample was made of PBMCs. Every receptor here comes from a woman between 18 and 29 years old in good health.

The J gene is TRBJ2-1, the V gene TRBV11-2, with TRBD2 matching over 11 bases. CDR3 length: 18 amino acids. The junction had 11 bases not matched to a gene; V was cut back by 5 bases and J by 2 bases. Germline V gene sequence: CDR1 SGHAT, CDR2 FQNNGV. This chain's CDR3 is CASSLRTGTSGPYNEQFF. CDR3 in DNA: TGTGCCAGCAGCCTTAGAACCGGGACTAGCGGCCCCTACAATGAGCAGTTCTTC. The full variable domain, rest sourced from reference TRBV11-2 and TRBJ2-1, is EAGVAQSPRYKIIEKRQSVAFWCNPISGHATLYWYQQILGQGPKLLIQFQNNGVVDDSQLPKDRFSAERLKGVDSTLKIQPAKLEDSAVYLCASSLRTGTSGPYNEQFFGPGTRLTVL.

This clonotype has a handful of counts. The rearrangement links TRBV25-1 to TRBJ2-4, with TRBD1 matching 7 bases. Looked up from germline, CDR1 is MGHDK and CDR2 is SYGVNS. The CDR3 totals 15 residues. The ends lost 1 base at V and 7 bases at J; junction bases unmatched: 7. The CDR3 region has the DNA TGTGCCAGCAGTGAATTTAGGACAGGTTATAACATTCAGTACTTC. Encoded protein: CASSEFRTGYNIQYF. Looking up the rest from reference TRBV25-1 and TRBJ2-4 gives the full variable domain: EADIYQTPRYLVIGTGKKITLECSQTMGHDKMYWYQQDPGMELHLIHYSYGVNSTEKGDLSSESTVSRIRTEHFPLTLESARPSHTSQYLCASSEFRTGYNIQYFGAGTRLSVL.

There are a few counts of this clonotype. The CDR3 DNA follows: TGTGCCGAGGGGACAGGGCGGGAGACCCAGTACTTC. The encoded protein is CAEGTGRETQYF. V is TRBV21-1 and J is TRBJ2-5; TRBD1 reflects the table's D call only, with no check against the DNA. TRBV21-1 is reported as a pseudogene. This CDR3 contains 12 residues.

This clonotype was recorded at least ten times. The CDR3 coding sequence is TGTGCCAGCAGGAGTTACTTCAGCGGGAGGGACGGGGAGCTGTTTTTT. The encoded protein is CASRSYFSGRDGELFF. The V gene is TRBV6-1, the J gene TRBJ2-2, with TRBD2 identical over 10 bases. The ends lost 6 bases at V and 7 bases at J; junction bases unmatched: 11. Germline-derived CDR1 and CDR2 are MNHNS and SASEGT. This CDR3 comprises 16 residues.

J is TRBJ2-4 and V is TRBV11-3; D unresolved. CDR3 length equals 13 residues. Germline CDR1 is SGHNT and CDR2 is YENEEA. Deletions cut 5 bases from V and 5 bases from J, with 10 bases between. This chain's CDR3 is CASSRNAENIQYF. The DNA for the CDR3 is TGTGCCAGCAGCAGGAACGCAGAAAACATTCAGTACTTC.

This clonotype showed up just a few times. The chain couples TRBV27 to TRBJ1-1, with D hard to call. The V gene lost 1 base and the J gene lost 1 base, with 10 bases spanning the gap. Germline V gives CDR1 MNHEY, CDR2 SMNVEV (reference sequence). There are 15 residues in the CDR3. The CDR3 DNA is TGTGCCAGCAGTTTATTGGGCAGCCCGAACACTGAAGCTTTCTTT. The encoded protein is CASSLLGSPNTEAFF.

In this sample, this clonotype turned up many times. The chain is built from TRBV7-2 and TRBJ2-7, with 7 bases that match TRBD1. V was pared by 3 bases and J by 7 bases, with 9 bases of the junction left unmatched. The CDR3 sequence is 14 residues long. Germline CDR1 reads SGHTA; CDR2 reads FQGNSA. CDR3 amino acids: CASSFKTGRGEQYF. The CDR3 nucleotides are TGTGCCAGCAGCTTTAAGACAGGGCGTGGAGAGCAGTACTTC.

This clonotype was counted between two and nine times. This chain joins TRBV10-2 and TRBJ2-1; the match to TRBD2 covers 14 bases. Germline V gene sequence: CDR1 WSHSY, CDR2 SAAADI. This CDR3 has 16 amino acids. Trimming at V came to 1 base and at J to 6 bases, leaving 2 bases not matched to a gene. The CDR3 nucleotides are TGCGCCAGCAGTGAGTTAGGACTAGCGGGGGGCAATGAGCAGTTCTTC. This sequence encodes CASSELGLAGGNEQFF.

The chain joins TRBV11-2 to TRBJ2-4; 10 bases map to TRBD2. V trimming: 4 bases; J trimming: 3 bases; junction bases outside the gene matches: 9. Germline V gene sequence: CDR1 SGHAT, CDR2 FQNNGV. CDR3 length equals 17 residues. CDR3 residues: CASSSLAGDIDKNIQYF. CDR3 in DNA: TGTGCCAGCAGCTCCCTAGCGGGGGACATTGACAAAAACATTCAGTACTTC.

Regarding this clonotype: The DNA is left out, because the CDR3 cannot be placed on it with certainty; the CDR3 is given as TCRdb lists it. This rearrangement joins TRBV7-2 to TRBJ2-3; TRBD2, the table's D call, lacks a check against the DNA. The CDR3 is made up of 15 amino acids, end residues included. From germline, CDR1 is SGHTA and CDR2 FQGNSA. CDR3 protein: CASSSSGGWGDTQYF.

This clonotype showed up many times. The J gene is TRBJ2-3, the V gene TRBV29-1, with D possibly being TRBD2 (7 bases). CDR1 and CDR2 (germline): SQVTM, ANQGSEA. CDR3 length: 15 residues. Trimming stripped 6 bases from V and 1 base from J, with 17 bases between. CDR3 nucleotides: TGCAGCGTAGGGGGGGGCGAATTAGGCACAGATACGCAGTATTTT. Protein product: CSVGGGELGTDTQYF.

This clonotype appeared many times. The chain is built from TRBV7-2 and TRBJ1-1; no definite D call. Per the germline V gene, CDR1 is SGHTA and CDR2 is FQGNSA. The CDR3 is 15 residues long. V was shortened by 1 base and J by 1 base, with 10 bases between the two germline ends. CDR3 sequence: CASSLDPGKNTEAFF. The CDR3 region has the DNA TGTGCCAGCAGCTTAGATCCGGGGAAGAACACTGAAGCTTTCTTT.

This clonotype occurred many times. This CDR3 is CASSYGRDPSTDTQYF. As DNA, the CDR3 is TGTGCCAGCAGTTACGGCCGTGACCCTAGCACAGATACGCAGTATTTT. V and J are TRBV6-5 and TRBJ2-3, with unresolved D. V was shortened by 2 bases and J by 0 bases, with 12 bases between the two germline ends. Germline V gene data show CDR1 as MNHEY and CDR2 as SVGAGI. This CDR3 comprises 16 residues.

The genes are TRBV2 and TRBJ2-7; 7 bases match TRBD1. CDR3 length: 12 amino acids. The trim removed 6 bases at V and 5 bases at J, leaving 4 bases unmatched. CDR1 is SNHLY and CDR2 is FYNNEI in the germline V gene. The CDR3: CASRDDRDEQYF. The CDR3 region has the DNA TGTGCCAGCAGGGACGACAGGGACGAGCAGTACTTC.

J is TRBJ2-4 and V is TRBV5-1, with 11 bases identical to TRBD1. There are 17 residues in the CDR3. Germline CDR1 is SGHRS and CDR2 is YFSETQ. The V and J ends lost 2 bases and 9 bases, in that order; junction bases with no gene match: 13. CDR3 coding DNA: TGCGCCAGCAGCTTCGAAGGGACAGGGGGAGGAGGGGGCATTCAGTACTTC. This codes for CASSFEGTGGGGGIQYF.

This clonotype has a single count. This chain uses TRBV6-2 or TRBV6-3 with TRBJ2-7; 8 bases agree with TRBD1. CDR1 is MNHEY and CDR2 is SVGEGT in the germline V gene. The CDR3 is made up of 15 amino acids. V was clipped by 2 bases and J by 2 bases; unmatched bases: 5. The CDR3 is CASSYADRGAYEQYF. CDR3 nucleotide sequence: TGTGCCAGCAGTTACGCCGACAGGGGCGCCTACGAGCAGTACTTC.

This clonotype was counted ten times or more. J is TRBJ2-2 and V is TRBV27; the D is unclear. From germline, CDR1 is MNHEY and CDR2 SMNVEV (reference sequence). Trimming removed 1 base from V and 5 bases from J, with 5 bases in between. This CDR3 contains 13 residues. CDR3 bases: TGTGCCAGCAGTTTATACCCGACCGGGGAGCTGTTTTTT. It yields the protein CASSLYPTGELFF.

In its sample, this clonotype was seen a few times. J is TRBJ2-1 and V is TRBV15; TRBD1 aligns across 8 bases. From germline, CDR1 is LNHNV and CDR2 YYDKDF (reference sequence). J gave up 5 bases and V 0 bases, and 9 bases lay outside the gene matches. The CDR3 length is 17 residues. Here the CDR3 reads CATSRDKLRQGNNEQFF. CDR3 bases: TGTGCCACCAGCAGAGATAAGTTGCGACAGGGGAACAATGAGCAGTTCTTC.

The J gene is TRBJ2-7, the V gene TRBV7-9; the D call may be TRBD1 or TRBD2 (6 bases each). Trimming pared 4 bases from V and 4 bases from J, leaving 14 bases between. Germline V CDR1 and CDR2: SEHNR, FQNEAQ (reference sequence). This CDR3 contains 14 residues. The CDR3 protein is CASSSSGAPYEQYF. DNA for the CDR3: TGTGCCAGCAGCTCCTCGGGGGCCCCTTACGAGCAGTACTTC.

This clonotype has at least ten counts. The genes are TRBV20-1 and TRBJ2-3; unclear D gene. Germline-derived CDR1 and CDR2 are DFQATT and SNEGSKA (reference sequence). The CDR3 runs to 12 residues. The ends were cut back, 4 bases at V and 3 bases at J, with 8 bases in the middle. In nucleotides, the CDR3 is TGCAGTGCTACCCTAGAAACAGATACGCAGTATTTT. Residues: CSATLETDTQYF.